This T cell receptor beta chain emerged from a study of liver allograft versus peripheral blood T cells. For the study at large: What was compared were the T cell receptor repertoires in transplanted livers and those in the peripheral blood of recipients.

Trimming removed 2 bases from V and 10 bases from J; junction bases left unmatched: 10. Germline V gives CDR1 KGHSH, CDR2 LQKENI. CDR3 length: 15 residues. TCRdb recomputed calls from the reads with MiXCR, one row per CDR3 protein. This table has about 5,600 distinct CDR3 sequences, 12% to 15% appearing once. This sequence originates from a human patient who had a liver transplant. The T cells may partly be graft donor cells. The J gene is TRBJ2-7, the V gene TRBV18, with 11 bases that match TRBD2. CDR3 amino acids: CASSPSSPGLADQYF. Written as DNA, the CDR3 is TGTGCCAGCTCACCATCCTCCCCGGGACTAGCGGATCAGTACTTC.